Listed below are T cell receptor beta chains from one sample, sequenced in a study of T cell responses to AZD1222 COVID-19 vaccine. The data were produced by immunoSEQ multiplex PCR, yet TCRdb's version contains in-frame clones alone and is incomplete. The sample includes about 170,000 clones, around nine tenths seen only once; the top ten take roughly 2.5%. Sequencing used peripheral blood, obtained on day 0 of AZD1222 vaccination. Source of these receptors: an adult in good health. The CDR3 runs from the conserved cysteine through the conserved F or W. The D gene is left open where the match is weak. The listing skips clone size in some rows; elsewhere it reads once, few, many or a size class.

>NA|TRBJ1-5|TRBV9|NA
CASSGPTGQPQHF
TGTGCCAGCAGCGGGCCCACCGGTCAGCCCCAGCATTTT
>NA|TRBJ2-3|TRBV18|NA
CASSPPSLKRDTQYF
TGTGCCAGCTCACCACCTTCACTCAAGAGGGATACGCAGTATTTT
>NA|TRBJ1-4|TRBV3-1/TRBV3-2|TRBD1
CASSQAYRGSEKLFF
TGTGCCAGCAGCCAAGCTTACAGGGGGAGTGAAAAACTGTTTTTT
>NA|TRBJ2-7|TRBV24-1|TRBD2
CATRLTSGREYEQYF
TGTGCCACCAGGCTGACTAGCGGGAGGGAGTACGAGCAGTACTTC
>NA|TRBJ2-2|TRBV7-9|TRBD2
CASSDPAGGPVDTGELFF
TGTGCCAGCAGCGACCCGGCGGGAGGGCCGGTAGATACCGGGGAGCTGTTTTTT
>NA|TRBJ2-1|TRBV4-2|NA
CASSQDRGSYNEQFF
TGTGCCAGCAGCCAAGATCGGGGATCCTACAATGAGCAGTTCTTC
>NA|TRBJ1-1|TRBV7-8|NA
CASSLAHGPNTEAFF
TGTGCCAGCAGCTTAGCGCACGGACCTAACACTGAAGCTTTCTTT
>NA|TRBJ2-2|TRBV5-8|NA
CASSLEGVNTGELFF
TGTGCCAGCAGCTTGGAGGGGGTAAACACCGGGGAGCTGTTTTTT
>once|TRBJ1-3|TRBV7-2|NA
CASSLVGGRTGNTIYF
TGTGCCAGCAGCTTAGTCGGGGGAAGGACCGGAAACACCATATATTTT
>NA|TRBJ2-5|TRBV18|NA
CASSPPVPQETQYF
TGTGCCAGCTCACCACCAGTCCCCCAAGAGACCCAGTACTTC
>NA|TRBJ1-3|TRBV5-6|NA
CASSEEYGNTIYF
TGTGCCAGCAGCGAAGAGTATGGAAACACCATATATTTT
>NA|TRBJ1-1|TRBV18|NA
CASSLERSTEAFF
TGTGCCAGCTCACTGGAGAGGAGCACTGAAGCTTTCTTT
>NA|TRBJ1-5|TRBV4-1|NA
CASSQVRDGNQPQHF
TGCGCCAGCAGCCAAGTAAGGGATGGAAATCAGCCCCAGCATTTT
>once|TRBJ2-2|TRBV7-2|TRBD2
CASRPPGLAIGELFF
TGTGCCAGCAGACCCCCGGGACTAGCGATCGGGGAGCTGTTTTTT
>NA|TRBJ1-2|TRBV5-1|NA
CASSLGVSGYTF
TGCGCCAGCAGCTTGGGAGTGAGTGGCTACACCTTC
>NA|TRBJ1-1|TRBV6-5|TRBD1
CASSIRGLTEAFF
TGTGCCAGCTCGATCAGGGGGCTCACTGAAGCTTTCTTT
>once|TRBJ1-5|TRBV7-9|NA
CASRKADQPQHF
TGTGCCAGCAGGAAAGCGGATCAGCCCCAGCATTTT
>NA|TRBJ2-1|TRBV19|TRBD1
CASLQTGGSYNEQFF
TGTGCCAGCCTTCAGACAGGGGGCTCCTACAATGAGCAGTTCTTC
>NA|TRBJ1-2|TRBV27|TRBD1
CASSFSTGGYGYTF
TGTGCCAGCAGTTTTTCGACAGGGGGCTATGGCTACACCTTC
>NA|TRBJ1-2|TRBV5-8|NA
CASSPKRDTF
TGTGCCAGCAGCCCAAAACGGGACACCTTC
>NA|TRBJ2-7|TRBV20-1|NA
CSASIPKTYEQYF
TGCAGTGCTAGTATCCCCAAGACCTACGAGCAGTACTTC
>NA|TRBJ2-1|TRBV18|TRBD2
CASSPAMTSGDHNEQFF
TGTGCCAGCTCACCGGCGATGACTAGCGGGGATCACAATGAGCAGTTCTTC
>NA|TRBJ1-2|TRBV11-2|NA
CASSRGQYYGYTF
TGTGCCAGCAGCCGTGGACAGTACTATGGCTACACCTTC
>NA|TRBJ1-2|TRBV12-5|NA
CASGRDISNYGYTF
TGTGCTAGTGGCCGGGACATATCTAACTATGGCTACACCTTC
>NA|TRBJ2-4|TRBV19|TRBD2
CASSIIGGRRSKNIQYF
TGTGCCAGTAGTATAATCGGGGGGAGGCGGTCCAAAAACATTCAGTACTTC
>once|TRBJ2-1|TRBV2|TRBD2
CASRARTSGFNEQFF
TGTGCCAGCAGAGCACGGACTAGCGGCTTCAATGAGCAGTTCTTC
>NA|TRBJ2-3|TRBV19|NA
CASSPRGGPTDTQYF
TGTGCCAGTAGCCCGAGGGGGGGCCCCACAGATACGCAGTATTTT
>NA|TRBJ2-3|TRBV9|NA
CASSVEGIPPDTQYF
TGTGCCAGCAGCGTAGAGGGAATCCCCCCAGATACGCAGTATTTT
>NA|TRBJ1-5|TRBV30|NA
CAWSVGQGEPQHF
TGTGCCTGGAGTGTGGGGCAGGGTGAGCCCCAGCATTTT
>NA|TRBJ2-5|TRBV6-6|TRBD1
CASSYPGTASWETQYF
TGTGCCAGCAGTTACCCGGGGACAGCTAGTTGGGAGACCCAGTACTTC
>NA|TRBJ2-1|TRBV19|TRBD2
CASSMPLLRAGGVYNEQFF
TGTGCCAGTAGTATGCCCCTCCTGCGCGCGGGAGGAGTTTACAATGAGCAGTTCTTC
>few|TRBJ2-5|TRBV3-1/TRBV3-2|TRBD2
CASSRGLAGRSETQYF
TGTGCCAGCAGCCGGGGACTAGCGGGACGGTCCGAGACCCAGTACTTC
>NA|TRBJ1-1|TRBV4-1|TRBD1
CASSNGQVITEAFF
TGCGCCAGCAGCAACGGACAGGTAATCACTGAAGCTTTCTTT
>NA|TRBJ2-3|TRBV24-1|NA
CATSDLQGSVTDTQYF
TGTGCCACCAGTGATCTACAGGGTTCGGTCACAGATACGCAGTATTTT
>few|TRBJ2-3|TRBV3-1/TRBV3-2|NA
CASSLGSLTDTQYF
TGTGCCAGCAGTTTGGGCAGCCTCACAGATACGCAGTATTTT
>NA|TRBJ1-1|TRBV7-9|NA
CASSRQTSEAFF
TGTGCCAGCAGTAGACAGACCAGTGAAGCTTTCTTT
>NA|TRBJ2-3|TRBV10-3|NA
CAISAGAPGTDTQYF
TGTGCCATCAGTGCAGGTGCCCCCGGCACAGATACGCAGTATTTT
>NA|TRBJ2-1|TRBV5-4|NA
CASSLEVTGRGEQFF
TGTGCCAGCAGCTTGGAGGTGACAGGGCGGGGTGAGCAGTTCTTC
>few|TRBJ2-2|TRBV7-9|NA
CASSPVLEGGGELFF
TGTGCCAGCAGCCCGGTGTTAGAGGGAGGCGGGGAGCTGTTTTTT
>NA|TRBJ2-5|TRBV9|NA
CASSVDLGTQYF
TGTGCCAGCAGCGTAGATCTGGGGACCCAGTACTTC
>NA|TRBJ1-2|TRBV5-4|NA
CASSFGGVNYGYTF
TGTGCCAGCAGCTTTGGGGGGGTTAACTATGGCTACACCTTC
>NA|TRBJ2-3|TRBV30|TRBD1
CAWTTGISDTQYF
TGTGCCTGGACGACAGGGATCTCAGATACGCAGTATTTT
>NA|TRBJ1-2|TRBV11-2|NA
CASSLGGQVGYTF
TGTGCCAGCAGCTTAGGGGGCCAGGTGGGCTACACCTTC
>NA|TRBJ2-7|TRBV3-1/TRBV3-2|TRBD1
CASSLGRPGTGSNEQYF
TGTGCCAGCAGCCTAGGAAGGCCTGGGACAGGGTCCAACGAGCAGTACTTC
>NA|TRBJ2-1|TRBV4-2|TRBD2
CASSQGLTLAGTDNEQFF
TGTGCCAGCAGCCAAGGCCTGACACTAGCGGGAACCGACAATGAGCAGTTCTTC
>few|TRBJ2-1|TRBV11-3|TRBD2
CASSSLAGRQFF
TGTGCCAGCAGCTCCTTAGCGGGACGGCAGTTCTTC
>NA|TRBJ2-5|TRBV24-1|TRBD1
CATSDPDRGRRETQYF
TGTGCCACCAGTGACCCGGACAGGGGGCGCCGGGAGACCCAGTACTTC
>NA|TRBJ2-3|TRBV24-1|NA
CATSDYRVTTDTQYF
TGTGCCACCAGTGATTATCGGGTGACCACAGATACGCAGTATTTT
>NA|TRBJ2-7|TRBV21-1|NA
CASSTLLGRAPYEQYF
TGTGCCAGCAGCACCCTTCTAGGGCGGGCCCCTTACGAGCAGTACTTC
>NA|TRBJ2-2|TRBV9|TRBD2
CASSVVPGLAGVLGELFF
TGTGCCAGCAGCGTAGTCCCGGGACTAGCGGGAGTGCTCGGGGAGCTGTTTTTT
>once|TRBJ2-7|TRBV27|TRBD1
CASSSPGQGAGEQYF
TGTGCCAGCAGTTCCCCGGGACAGGGGGCGGGGGAGCAGTACTTC
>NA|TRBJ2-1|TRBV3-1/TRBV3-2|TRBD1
CASRRTGVYEQFF
TGTGCCAGCAGAAGGACAGGGGTTTATGAGCAGTTCTTC
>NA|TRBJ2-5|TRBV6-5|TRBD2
CASSSGGAMGETQYF
TGTGCCAGCAGTTCGGGGGGGGCGATGGGAGAGACCCAGTACTTC